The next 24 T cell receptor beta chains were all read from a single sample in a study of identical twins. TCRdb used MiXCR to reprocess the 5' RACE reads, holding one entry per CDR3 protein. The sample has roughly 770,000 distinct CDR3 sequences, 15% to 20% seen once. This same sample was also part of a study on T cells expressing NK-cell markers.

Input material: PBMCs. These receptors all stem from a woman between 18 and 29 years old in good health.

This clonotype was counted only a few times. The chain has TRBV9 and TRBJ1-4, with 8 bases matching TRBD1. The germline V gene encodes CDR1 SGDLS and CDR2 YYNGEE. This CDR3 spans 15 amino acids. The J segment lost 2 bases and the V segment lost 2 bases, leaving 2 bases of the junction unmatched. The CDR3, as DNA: TGTGCCAGCAGCGTGGGGGACAGGACTAATGAAAAACTGTTTTTT. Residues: CASSVGDRTNEKLFF.

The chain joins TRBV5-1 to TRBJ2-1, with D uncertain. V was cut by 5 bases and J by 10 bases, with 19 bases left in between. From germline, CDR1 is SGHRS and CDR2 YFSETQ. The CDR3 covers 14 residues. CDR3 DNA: TGCGCCAGCAGGATCCAAGTAAGCGTGTTCGAGCAGTTCTTC. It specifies CASRIQVSVFEQFF.

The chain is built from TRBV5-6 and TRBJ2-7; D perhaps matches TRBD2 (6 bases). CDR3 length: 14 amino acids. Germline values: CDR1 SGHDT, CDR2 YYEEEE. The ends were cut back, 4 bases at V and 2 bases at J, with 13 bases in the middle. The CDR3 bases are TGTGCCAGCAGCCAGGGACTGCTTGCCTACGAGCAGTACTTC. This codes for CASSQGLLAYEQYF. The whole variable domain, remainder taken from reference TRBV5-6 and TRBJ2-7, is DAGVTQSPTHLIKTRGQQVTLRCSPKSGHDTVSWYQQALGQGPQFIFQYYEEEERQRGNFPDRFSGHQFPNYSSELNVNALLLGDSALYLCASSQGLLAYEQYFGPGTRLTVT.

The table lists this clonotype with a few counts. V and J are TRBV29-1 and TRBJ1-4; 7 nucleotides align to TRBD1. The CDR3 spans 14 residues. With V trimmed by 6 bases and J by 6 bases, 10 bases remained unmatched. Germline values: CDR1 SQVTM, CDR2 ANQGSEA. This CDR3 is CSVEPGQWYEKLFF. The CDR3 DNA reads TGCAGCGTAGAACCGGGACAGTGGTATGAAAAACTGTTTTTT.

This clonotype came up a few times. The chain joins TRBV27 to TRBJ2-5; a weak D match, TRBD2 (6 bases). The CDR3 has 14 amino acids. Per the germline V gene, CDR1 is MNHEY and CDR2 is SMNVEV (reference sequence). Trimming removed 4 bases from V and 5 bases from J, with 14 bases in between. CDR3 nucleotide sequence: TGTGCCAGCAGTTGGAGGGGTCAAAGTGAGACCCAGTACTTC. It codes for CASSWRGQSETQYF.

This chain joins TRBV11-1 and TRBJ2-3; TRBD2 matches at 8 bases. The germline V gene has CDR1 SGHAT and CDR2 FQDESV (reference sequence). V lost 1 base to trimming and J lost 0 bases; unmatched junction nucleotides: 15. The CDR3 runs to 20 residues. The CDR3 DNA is TGTGCCAGCAGCTTAGATTCGTGGCTAGCGGGCACTCGTAGCACAGATACGCAGTATTTT. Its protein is CASSLDSWLAGTRSTDTQYF.

CDR3: CASSPSRGEQYF. The CDR3 nucleotides read TGTGCCAGCAGCCCCTCGAGGGGCGAGCAGTACTTC. The V gene is TRBV9, the J gene TRBJ2-7; D may correspond to TRBD1 or TRBD2 (5 bases each). Germline V CDR1 and CDR2: SGDLS, YYNGEE. Trimming left V 4 bases short and J 6 bases short, with 11 bases between. This CDR3 is 12 amino acids long.

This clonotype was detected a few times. CDR3 sequence: CASSQSGQSADTQYF. The CDR3 nucleotides read TGTGCCAGCAGCCAATCAGGACAGTCGGCGGATACGCAGTATTTT. V gene TRBV16 combines with J gene TRBJ2-3; D might be TRBD1 (6 bases). Trimming removed 0 bases from V and 6 bases from J, with 13 bases in between. There are 15 residues in the CDR3. The germline V gene has CDR1 KGHSY and CDR2 FQNENV. Full variable domain (remainder filled in from reference TRBV16 and TRBJ2-3): GEEVAQTPKHLVRGEGQKAKLYCAPIKGHSYVFWYQQVLKNEFKFLISFQNENVFDETGMPKERFSAKCLPNSPCSLEIQATKLEDSAVYFCASSQSGQSADTQYFGPGTRLTVL.

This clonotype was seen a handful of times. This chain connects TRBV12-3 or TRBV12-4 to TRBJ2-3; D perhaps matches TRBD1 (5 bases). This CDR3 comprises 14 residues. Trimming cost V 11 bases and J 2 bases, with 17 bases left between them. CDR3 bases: TGTGCCTCACTGGAAGGGGTTATCACAGATACGCAGTATTTT. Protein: CASLEGVITDTQYF.

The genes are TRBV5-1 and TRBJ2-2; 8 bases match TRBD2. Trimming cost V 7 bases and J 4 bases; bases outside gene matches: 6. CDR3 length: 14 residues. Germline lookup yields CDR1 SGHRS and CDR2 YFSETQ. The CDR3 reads CASGPRGGTGELFF. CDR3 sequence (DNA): TGCGCCAGCGGTCCCCGGGGGGGCACCGGGGAGCTGTTTTTT.

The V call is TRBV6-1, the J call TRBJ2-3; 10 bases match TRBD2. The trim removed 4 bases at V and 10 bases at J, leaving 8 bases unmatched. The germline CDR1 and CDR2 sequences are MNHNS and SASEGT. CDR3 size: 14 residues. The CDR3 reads CASSVSGGAAAQYF. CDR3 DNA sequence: TGTGCCAGCAGTGTAAGCGGGGGGGCTGCAGCGCAGTATTTT.

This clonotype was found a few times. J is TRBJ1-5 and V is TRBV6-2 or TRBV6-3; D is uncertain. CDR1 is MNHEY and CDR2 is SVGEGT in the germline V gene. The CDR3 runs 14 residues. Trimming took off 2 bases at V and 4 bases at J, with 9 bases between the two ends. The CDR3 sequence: CASSYTTRNQPQHF. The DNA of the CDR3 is TGTGCCAGCAGTTACACAACACGGAATCAGCCCCAGCATTTT.

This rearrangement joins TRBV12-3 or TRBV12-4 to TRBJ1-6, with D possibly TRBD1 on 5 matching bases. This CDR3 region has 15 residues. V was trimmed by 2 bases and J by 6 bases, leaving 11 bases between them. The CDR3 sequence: CASSLQGNRNSPLHF. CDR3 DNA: TGTGCCAGCAGTTTACAGGGAAATCGTAATTCACCCCTCCACTTT.

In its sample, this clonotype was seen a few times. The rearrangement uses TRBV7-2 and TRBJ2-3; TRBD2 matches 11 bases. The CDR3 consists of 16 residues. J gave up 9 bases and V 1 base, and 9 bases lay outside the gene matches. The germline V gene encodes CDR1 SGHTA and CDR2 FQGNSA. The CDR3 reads CASSLVLAGGELTQYF. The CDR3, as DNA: TGTGCCAGCAGCTTAGTTCTAGCGGGAGGAGAGTTAACGCAGTATTTT.

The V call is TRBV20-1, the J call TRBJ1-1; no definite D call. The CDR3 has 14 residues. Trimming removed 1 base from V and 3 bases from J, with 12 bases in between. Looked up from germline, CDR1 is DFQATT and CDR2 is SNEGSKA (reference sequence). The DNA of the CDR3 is TGCAGTGCTAGAGCTCACCAGGTGGACACTGAAGCTTTCTTT. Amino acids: CSARAHQVDTEAFF.

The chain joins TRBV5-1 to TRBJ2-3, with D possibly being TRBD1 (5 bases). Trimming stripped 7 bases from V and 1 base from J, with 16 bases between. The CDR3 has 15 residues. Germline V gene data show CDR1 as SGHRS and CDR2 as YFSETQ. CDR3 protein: CASRDPSRGTDTQYF. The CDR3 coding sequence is TGCGCCAGCCGTGACCCGAGCAGGGGCACAGATACGCAGTATTTT.

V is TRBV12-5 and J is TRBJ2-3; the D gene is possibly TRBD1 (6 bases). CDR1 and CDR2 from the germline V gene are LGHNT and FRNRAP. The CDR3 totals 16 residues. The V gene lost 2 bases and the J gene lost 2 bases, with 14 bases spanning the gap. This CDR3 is CASGLTTTGFTDTQYF. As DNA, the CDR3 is TGTGCTAGTGGTTTGACTACGACAGGATTCACAGATACGCAGTATTTT.

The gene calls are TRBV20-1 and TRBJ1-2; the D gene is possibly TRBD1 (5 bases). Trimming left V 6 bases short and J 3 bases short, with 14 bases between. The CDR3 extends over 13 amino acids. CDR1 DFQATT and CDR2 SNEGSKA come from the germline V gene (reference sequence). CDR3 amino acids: CSALDRRDYGYTF. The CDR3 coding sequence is TGCAGTGCCCTCGACAGACGCGACTATGGCTACACCTTC.

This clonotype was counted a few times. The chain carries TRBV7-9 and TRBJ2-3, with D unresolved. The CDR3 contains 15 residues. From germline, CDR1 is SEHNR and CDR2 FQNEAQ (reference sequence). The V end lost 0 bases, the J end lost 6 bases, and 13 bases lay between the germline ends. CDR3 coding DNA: TGTGCCAGCAGCTTAGCGGAGATCAGTCCCGATACGCAGTATTTT. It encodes CASSLAEISPDTQYF. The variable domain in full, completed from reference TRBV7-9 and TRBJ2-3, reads DTGVSQNPRHKITKRGQNVTFRCDPISEHNRLYWYRQTLGQGPEFLTYFQNEAQLEKSRLLSDRFSAERPKGSFSTLEIQRTEQGDSAMYLCASSLAEISPDTQYFGPGTRLTVL.

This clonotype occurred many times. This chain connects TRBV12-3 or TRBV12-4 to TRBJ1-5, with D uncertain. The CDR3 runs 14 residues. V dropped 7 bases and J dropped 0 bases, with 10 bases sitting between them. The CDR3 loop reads CASTPGPSNQPQHF. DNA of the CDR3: TGTGCCAGCACCCCGGGTCCTAGCAATCAGCCCCAGCATTTT.

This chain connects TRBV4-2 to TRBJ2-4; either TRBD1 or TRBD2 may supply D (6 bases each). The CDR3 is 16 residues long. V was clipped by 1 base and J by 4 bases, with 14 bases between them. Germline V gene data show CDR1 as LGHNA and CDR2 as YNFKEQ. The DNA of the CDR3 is TGTGCCAGCAGCCAAGGCGACGGGGGCCTAAAAAACATTCAGTACTTC. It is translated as CASSQGDGGLKNIQYF.

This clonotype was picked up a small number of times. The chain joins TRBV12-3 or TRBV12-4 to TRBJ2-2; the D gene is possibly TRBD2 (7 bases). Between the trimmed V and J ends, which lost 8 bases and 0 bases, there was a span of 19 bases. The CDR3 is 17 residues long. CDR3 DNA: TGTGCCAGCTTTCCCGGTCGGGGGGCTTCGAACACCGGGGAGCTGTTTTTT. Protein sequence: CASFPGRGASNTGELFF.

CDR3 DNA: TGTGCCACCAGCAGAATGGGAGGCCGGTTCTTC. It encodes CATSRMGGRFF. The genes are TRBV15 and TRBJ2-1, with D perhaps TRBD2 (6 bases). This CDR3 is built from 11 residues. V was shortened by 2 bases and J by 15 bases, with 11 bases between the two germline ends. Germline CDR1 reads LNHNV; CDR2 reads YYDKDF (reference sequence).

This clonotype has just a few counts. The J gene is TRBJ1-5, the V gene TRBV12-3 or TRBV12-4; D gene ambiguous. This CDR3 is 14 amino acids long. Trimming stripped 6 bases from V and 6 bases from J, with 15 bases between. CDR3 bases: TGTGCCAGCAGCAATAAGGGTAACGGTCAGCCCCAGCATTTT. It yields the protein CASSNKGNGQPQHF.